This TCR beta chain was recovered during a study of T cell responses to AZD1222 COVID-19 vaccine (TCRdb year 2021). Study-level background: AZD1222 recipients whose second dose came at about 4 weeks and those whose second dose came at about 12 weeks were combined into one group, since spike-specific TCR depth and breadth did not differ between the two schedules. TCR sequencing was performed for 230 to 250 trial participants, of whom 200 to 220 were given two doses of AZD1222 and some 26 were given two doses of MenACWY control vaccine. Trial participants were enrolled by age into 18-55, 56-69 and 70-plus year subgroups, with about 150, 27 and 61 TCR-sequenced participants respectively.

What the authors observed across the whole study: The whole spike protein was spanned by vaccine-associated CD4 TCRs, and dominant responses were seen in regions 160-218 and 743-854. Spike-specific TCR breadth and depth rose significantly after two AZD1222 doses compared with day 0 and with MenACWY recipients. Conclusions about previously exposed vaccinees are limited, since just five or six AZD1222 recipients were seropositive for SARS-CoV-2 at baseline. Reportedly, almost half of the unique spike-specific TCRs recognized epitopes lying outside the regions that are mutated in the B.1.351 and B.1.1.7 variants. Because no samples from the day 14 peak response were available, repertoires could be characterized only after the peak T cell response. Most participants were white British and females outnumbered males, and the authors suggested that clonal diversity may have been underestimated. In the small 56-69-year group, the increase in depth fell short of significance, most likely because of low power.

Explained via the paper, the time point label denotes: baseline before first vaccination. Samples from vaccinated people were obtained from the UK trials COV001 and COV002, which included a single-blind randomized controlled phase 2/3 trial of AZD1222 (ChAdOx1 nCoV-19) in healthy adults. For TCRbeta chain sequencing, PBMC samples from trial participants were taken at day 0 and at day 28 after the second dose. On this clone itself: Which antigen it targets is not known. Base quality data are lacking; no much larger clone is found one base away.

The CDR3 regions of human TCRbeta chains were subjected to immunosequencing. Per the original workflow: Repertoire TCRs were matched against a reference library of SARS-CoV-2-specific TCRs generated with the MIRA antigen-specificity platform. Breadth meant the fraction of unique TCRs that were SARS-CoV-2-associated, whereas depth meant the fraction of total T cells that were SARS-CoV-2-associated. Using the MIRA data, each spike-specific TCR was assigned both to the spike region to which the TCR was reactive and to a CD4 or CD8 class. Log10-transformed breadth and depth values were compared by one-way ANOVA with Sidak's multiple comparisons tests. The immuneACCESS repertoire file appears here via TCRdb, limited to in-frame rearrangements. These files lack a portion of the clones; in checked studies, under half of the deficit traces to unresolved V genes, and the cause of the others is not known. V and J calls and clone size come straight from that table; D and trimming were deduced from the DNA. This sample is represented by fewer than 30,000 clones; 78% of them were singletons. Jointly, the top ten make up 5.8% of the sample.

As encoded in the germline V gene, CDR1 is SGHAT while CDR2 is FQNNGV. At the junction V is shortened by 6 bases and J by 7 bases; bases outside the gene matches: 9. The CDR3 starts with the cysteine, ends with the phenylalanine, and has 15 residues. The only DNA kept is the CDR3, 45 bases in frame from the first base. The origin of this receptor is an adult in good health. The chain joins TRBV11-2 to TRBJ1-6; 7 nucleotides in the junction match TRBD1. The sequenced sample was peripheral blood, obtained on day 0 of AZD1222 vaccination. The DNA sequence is TGTGCCAGCAGGATAACACAGGGGAAGAATTCACCCCTCCACTTT. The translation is CASRITQGKNSPLHF.